This T cell receptor beta chain was identified in a study of blood T cell repertoires in COVID-19. On the study more broadly: Researchers got acute and convalescent COVID-19 samples from the United States, Italy and Spain. From T cells, B-cell-depleted T cells, or PBMCs came the material, which was cDNA or gDNA.

As handled by the study authors: Nucleated cell counts were estimated from reference gene primer amplification. Assay used: immunoSEQ multiplex PCR; TCRdb lists only in-frame clones, some missing. For V, J and clone size, that table is used; D and trimming come from the DNA. The sample includes 250,000 or so clones, about four fifths of them seen just once. This receptor was taken from a woman in her thirties or forties who had recovered from COVID-19. Material: peripheral blood.

CDR3 sequence reads: CASSPGETGVGGYTF. In nucleotides, the CDR3 is TGCGCCAGCAGCCCAGGAGAGACAGGGGTTGGCGGCTACACCTTC. J is TRBJ1-2 and V is TRBV5-1; TRBD1 agrees at 8 bases. The CDR3 contains 15 residues. CDR1 is SGHRS and CDR2 is YFSETQ in the germline V gene. V shed 4 bases and J 8 bases; nucleotides not matched to a gene: 13.